This TCR beta chain was captured in a study of blood T cell repertoires in COVID-19. Assay used: immunoSEQ multiplex PCR; TCRdb lists only in-frame clones, some missing. The data show around 300,000 clones, just under 90% seen once. The sequenced material came from PBMCs or T cells enriched from blood (not recorded which). The receptor was derived from a woman aged 25 to 39 who had recovered from COVID-19.

This CDR3 reads CASTYTRTGELFF. As DNA, the CDR3 is TGTGCCAGCACCTACACTAGGACCGGGGAGCTGTTTTTT. V and J are TRBV12-3 or TRBV12-4 and TRBJ2-2; D possibly corresponds to TRBD2 (5 bases). This CDR3 contains 13 residues. Trimming removed 7 bases at V and 5 bases at J, with 11 bases between.